This TCR beta chain was obtained from a study of cytomegalovirus exposure and HLA in healthy donors. General study points: Some V segments (TRBV6-2 and TRBV6-3 among them) were excluded as indistinguishable. The majority of CMV-associated TCR beta chains were reported as apparently HLA-restricted in a later analysis. The authors confirmed in vitro that a few CMV-associated chains were specific for CMV antigens.

Primers: 60 Vbeta forward and 13 Jbeta reverse. The data were produced by immunoSEQ multiplex PCR, yet TCRdb's version contains in-frame clones alone and is incomplete. The sample lists about 160,000 clones, about four fifths occurring once. Notes on this clone: Its target is unknown.

There are 16 residues in the CDR3. V was clipped by 2 bases and J by 4 bases, with 17 bases between them. Germline V gene sequence: CDR1 MGHRA, CDR2 YSYEKL. Among the donors, all were healthy bone marrow donors. This receptor was identified in a woman aged 25 to 45 in good health and CMV-seropositive. The chain links TRBV4-1 to TRBJ1-2; the D gene is possibly TRBD1 (5 bases). Sample: PBMCs. Here the CDR3 reads CASSQPPAGRGYGYTF. CDR3 nucleotides: TGCGCCAGCAGCCAACCTCCCGCGGGGCGAGGCTATGGCTACACCTTC.